This is a list of T cell receptor beta chains from one sample in a study of CD8 T cells in Susac syndrome. TCRdb recomputed calls from the immunoSEQ multiplex PCR reads with MiXCR, one row per CDR3 protein. The sample has some 150,000 distinct CDR3 sequences, about 95% seen once. The specimen sequenced was CD4+ T cells from PBMCs. The receptor source for this set is a human donor with Susac syndrome. Both conserved end residues are part of each CDR3. The D gene is left open where the match is weak. Some rows have no size entry. The others give once, few or many, or a class for an expanded clone.

J,length,V,size,D,DNA,CDR3
TRBJ2-7,14,TRBV27,once,NA,TGTGCCAGCAGTCTACAGGGTAGGACCTACGAGCAGTACTTC,CASSLQGRTYEQYF
TRBJ2-3,16,TRBV9,once,NA,TGTGCCAGCAGCGTAGGGTCTAGCGTTAGCACAGATACGCAGTATTTT,CASSVGSSVSTDTQYF
TRBJ2-3,16,TRBV20-1,NA,TRBD2,TGCAGTGCTAGAGGCCGGGGACTAGCGGGCACAGATACGCAGTATTTT,CSARGRGLAGTDTQYF
TRBJ2-7,13,TRBV2,NA,TRBD1,TGTGCCAGCGTCCGGGACAGGGCCTACGAGCAGTACTTC,CASVRDRAYEQYF
TRBJ1-1,12,TRBV2,NA,NA,TGTGCCAGCAGTGAATTCCTGTTAAGTGCTTTCTTT,CASSEFLLSAFF
TRBJ2-5,14,TRBV12-3/TRBV12-4,NA,NA,TGTGCCAGCAGCCCGGGGCCGGGGGCGGGGACCCAGTACTTC,CASSPGPGAGTQYF
TRBJ1-2,15,TRBV3-1,NA,NA,TGTGCCAGCAGCCAAGGGGCAGGGTCTAGCTATGGCTACACCTTC,CASSQGAGSSYGYTF
TRBJ1-1,13,TRBV29-1,NA,TRBD1,TGCAGCGTACGGGACAGGGTGAGGACTGAAGCTTTCTTT,CSVRDRVRTEAFF
TRBJ2-2,17,TRBV4-1,NA,TRBD1,TGCGCCAACAGCCAACTAACTACCGGGACAGGTGTTGGGGAGCTGTTTTTT,CANSQLTTGTGVGELFF
TRBJ1-6,16,TRBV11-2,NA,TRBD1,TGTGCCAGCAGCCCCGCACGTCGACAGGGAAATTCACCCCTCCACTTT,CASSPARRQGNSPLHF
TRBJ2-7,11,TRBV29-1,NA,NA,TGCAGCGTTGAAGTGACGGGCGTAAAGTACTTC,CSVEVTGVKYF
TRBJ1-3,15,TRBV3-1,NA,TRBD1,TGTGCCAGCAGCCCCCGAGGGACAGCTGGAAACACCATATATTTT,CASSPRGTAGNTIYF
TRBJ2-3,13,TRBV29-1,NA,NA,TGCAGCGTCGCCCTGACCACGACGGATACGCAGTATTTT,CSVALTTTDTQYF
TRBJ2-5,13,TRBV7-3,NA,NA,TGTGCCAGCAGCTTCTCAATCCGGGAGACCCAGTACTTC,CASSFSIRETQYF
TRBJ2-6,16,TRBV6-6,NA,NA,TGTGCCAGCAGTTCAGGGGGGGGTTCTGGGGCCAACGTCCTGACTTTC,CASSSGGGSGANVLTF
TRBJ2-3,17,TRBV7-9,NA,TRBD2,TGTGCCAGCAGCCGAAATGATGGCGGGGGGTACACAGATACGCAGTATTTT,CASSRNDGGGYTDTQYF
TRBJ2-4,15,TRBV3-1,once,NA,TGTGCCAGCAGCCAAGGAGAGGTAGCCAAAAACATTCAGTACTTC,CASSQGEVAKNIQYF
TRBJ1-6,12,TRBV7-2,once,NA,TGTGCCAGCACCGTTAATAATTCACCCCTCCACTTT,CASTVNNSPLHF
TRBJ2-1,11,TRBV5-1,NA,NA,TGCGCCAGCAGCTTAATACAGGAGCAGTTCTTC,CASSLIQEQFF
TRBJ1-2,12,TRBV19,NA,NA,TGTGCCAGTAGTTCGGGGACCTATGGCTACACCTTC,CASSSGTYGYTF
TRBJ2-7,12,TRBV13,NA,NA,TGTGCCAGCAGCTTTCCTGGGGGAGAGCAGTACTTC,CASSFPGGEQYF
TRBJ1-2,15,TRBV5-1,NA,NA,TGCGCCAGCAGCCACTCAACTGCAGCTAACTATGGCTACACCTTC,CASSHSTAANYGYTF
TRBJ2-4,14,TRBV5-8,NA,NA,TGTGCCAGCAGCTTCCCGGGAGCCAAAAACATTCAGTACTTC,CASSFPGAKNIQYF
TRBJ2-1,14,TRBV9,NA,NA,TGTGCCAGCAGCGTAGAAAGCTCGCAGAGTGAGCAGTTCTTC,CASSVESSQSEQFF